This entry describes one T cell receptor (beta chain). The germline V gene encodes CDR1 LGHDT and CDR2 YNNKEL (reference sequence). The CDR3 contains 16 residues. Trimming stripped 0 bases from V and 8 bases from J, with 17 bases between. These data are taken from a study of blood T cell repertoires in COVID-19. Produced via immunoSEQ multiplex PCR; TCRdb's table is partial and in-frame only. The sample yields about 270,000 clones, roughly 85% seen once. The receptor was derived from a woman in her 70s with acute or convalescent COVID-19. The genes are TRBV3-1 (or the pseudogene TRBV3-2) and TRBJ2-1; the D is unclear. The sample taken for sequencing was peripheral blood. The DNA for the CDR3 is TGTGCCAGCAGCCAAGATAGAGGAGCAGCGTTGGATGAGCAGTTCTTC. Protein product: CASSQDRGAALDEQFF.